The 9 T cell receptor beta chains below come from one sample, sequenced in a study of control samples from healthy donors and cancer patients. TCRdb's table, derived via immunoSEQ multiplex PCR, lists solely in-frame clones and lacks some. In the table there are 85,000 to 120,000 clones, about 90% of which are singletons. The material sequenced was blood. The receptors were gathered from a woman between 18 and 29 years old in good health.

In nucleotides, the CDR3 is TGTGCCAGCAGCAGAAAGGGACAGGGGTACACTGAAGCTTTCTTT. Translation gives CASSRKGQGYTEAFF. The chain couples TRBV7-8 to TRBJ1-1; TRBD1 matches at 10 bases. Germline CDR1 and CDR2: SGHVS and FQNEAQ. The CDR3 consists of 15 residues. J lost 3 bases, V lost 5 bases, and 6 bases had no gene match. Variable domain in full (rest from reference TRBV7-8 and TRBJ1-1): GAGVSQSPRYKVAKRGQDVALRCDPISGHVSLFWYQQALGQGPEFLTYFQNEAQLDKSGLPSDRFFAERPEGSVSTLKIQRTQQEDSAVYLCASSRKGQGYTEAFFGQGTRLTVV.

The chain carries TRBV2 and TRBJ1-1; no clear D. The CDR3 length is 10 residues. Germline values: CDR1 SNHLY, CDR2 FYNNEI. V was trimmed by 7 bases and J by 7 bases, leaving 7 bases between them. CDR3 in amino acids: CASIRREAFF. The CDR3 DNA is TGTGCCAGCATTAGACGTGAAGCTTTCTTT.

V is TRBV2 and J is TRBJ1-3; TRBD1 might be the D (6 bases). This CDR3 is 16 amino acids long. V lost 2 bases and J lost 0, with 11 bases in between. CDR1 is SNHLY and CDR2 is FYNNEI in the germline V gene. CDR3 sequence: CASSEFQGISGNTIYF. CDR3 sequence (DNA): TGTGCCAGCAGTGAATTTCAGGGGATCTCTGGAAACACCATATATTTT.

The chain employs TRBV27 and TRBJ1-6, with D unresolved. The CDR3 is 12 residues long. Germline CDR1 MNHEY, CDR2 SMNVEV (reference sequence). The ends were cut back, 9 bases at V and 4 bases at J, with 7 bases in the middle. The CDR3 DNA sequence: TGTGCCAGTCACGGTTATAATTCACCCCTCCACTTT. It specifies CASHGYNSPLHF.

V and J are TRBV5-6 and TRBJ1-2, with a tentative D call TRBD1 (6 bases). This CDR3 comprises 13 residues. Trimming removed 0 bases from V and 7 bases from J, with 10 bases in between. The V gene's germline CDR1 is SGHDT and CDR2 YYEEEE. The CDR3 here is CASSLAGARGYTF. The CDR3 DNA reads TGTGCCAGCAGCTTGGCAGGGGCGCGTGGCTACACCTTC.

The chain combines TRBV18 with TRBJ1-2; perhaps TRBD1 as D (5 bases). The ends were cut back, 1 base at V and 3 bases at J, with 6 bases in the middle. CDR1 is KGHSH and CDR2 is LQKENI in the germline V gene. CDR3 size: 13 residues. CDR3: CASSPRDDYGYTF. For the CDR3, the DNA is TGTGCCAGCTCACCACGGGACGACTATGGCTACACCTTC.

On this clone itself: The junction departs from the called germline gene at one end, perhaps through a read error. The chain carries TRBV7-7 and TRBJ2-1; TRBD2 agrees at 10 bases. This CDR3 is built from 13 residues. Germline V CDR1 and CDR2: SSHAT, FNYEAQ (reference sequence). The CDR3 loop is CASSLAGGNEQFF. DNA for the CDR3: TGTGCTAGCAGCTTAGCGGGGGGCAATGAGCAGTTCTTC. The full variable domain, rest sourced from reference TRBV7-7 and TRBJ2-1, is GAGVSQSPRYKVTKRGQDVTLRCDPISSHATLYWYQQALGQGPEFLTYFNYEAQPDKSGLPSDRFSAERPEGSISTLTIQRTEQRDSAMYRCASSLAGGNEQFFGPGTRLTVL.

CDR3 loop: CSVAATGGWSTEAFF. The CDR3 region has the DNA TGCAGCGTTGCAGCGACAGGGGGATGGTCCACTGAAGCTTTCTTT. This chain connects TRBV29-1 to TRBJ1-1; 9 bases are shared with TRBD1. Germline V CDR1 and CDR2: SQVTM, ANQGSEA. The CDR3 covers 15 residues. With 4 bases clipped from V and 4 bases from J, the junction kept 10 bases outside the gene matches.

The chain employs TRBV7-9 and TRBJ1-2, with D hard to call. The CDR3 has 12 amino acids. Per germline, CDR1 SEHNR and CDR2 FQNEAQ (reference sequence). The germline V and J ends were trimmed by 3 bases and 5 bases, with 7 bases remaining between them. CDR3 region: CASSFAEYGYTF. CDR3 bases: TGTGCCAGCAGCTTTGCGGAATATGGCTACACCTTC. Full variable domain (missing parts from reference TRBV7-9 and TRBJ1-2): DTGVSQNPRHKITKRGQNVTFRCDPISEHNRLYWYRQTLGQGPEFLTYFQNEAQLEKSRLLSDRFSAERPKGSFSTLEIQRTEQGDSAMYLCASSFAEYGYTFGSGTRLTVV.